These T cell receptor beta chains were read from a single sample in a study of graft-versus-host responses after intestinal transplantation. Clones were read by immunoSEQ multiplex PCR, and TCRdb kept only the in-frame ones, dropping some. The sample holds about 98,000 clones, around 86% seen once. The specimen was PBMCs, collected 255 days after intestinal transplant. The source is a human patient who received an intestinal transplant, so some T cells may come from the graft donor. Each CDR3 is given without its conserved first and last residue. The order of the fields is V gene, J gene, D gene, CDR3 protein. A D gene is named only where the DNA matches it firmly.

V: TRBV19; J: TRBJ1-4; D: .; CDR3: ASSIEQHNEKLF
V: TRBV7-9; J: TRBJ1-2; D: .; CDR3: ASTQDRQTGWGYT
V: TRBV6-5; J: TRBJ1-1; D: TRBD1; CDR3: ASSRDRVNTEAF
V: TRBV5-6; J: TRBJ2-3; D: TRBD2; CDR3: ASSGAGTIYSDTQY
V: TRBV2; J: TRBJ2-2; D: .; CDR3: ASTRENTGELF
V: TRBV6-1; J: TRBJ1-5; D: TRBD1; CDR3: ATRTGLRQPQH
V: TRBV18; J: TRBJ1-2; D: TRBD1; CDR3: ASSPGGTDYGYT
V: TRBV19; J: TRBJ2-7; D: .; CDR3: ASRETGTSSYEQY
V: TRBV9; J: TRBJ1-5; D: .; CDR3: ASSLDSNQPQH
V: TRBV7-9; J: TRBJ2-1; D: TRBD2; CDR3: ASSRGREGGNEQF
V: TRBV9; J: TRBJ2-3; D: TRBD2; CDR3: ASSEGRLAGGTDTQY
V: TRBV7-8; J: TRBJ2-4; D: TRBD2; CDR3: ASSSLTRTSGNIQY
V: TRBV11-3; J: TRBJ1-2; D: .; CDR3: ASSSGDPPYGYT
V: TRBV11-2; J: TRBJ2-1; D: TRBD1; CDR3: ASSLVARDRNNEQF
V: TRBV5-4; J: TRBJ1-1; D: .; CDR3: ASSLPRGRYTEAF
V: TRBV28; J: TRBJ1-2; D: TRBD1; CDR3: ASSLPDRRGYGYT
V: TRBV4-3; J: TRBJ1-2; D: TRBD1; CDR3: ASSQEVLSGTGNYGYT
V: TRBV15; J: TRBJ1-5; D: .; CDR3: ATSRRGKGRNQPQH
V: TRBV6-1; J: TRBJ2-7; D: .; CDR3: ASSASTGTGSYEQY
V: TRBV30; J: TRBJ1-3; D: .; CDR3: AWSVGQYLGNTIY
V: TRBV27; J: TRBJ2-1; D: .; CDR3: ASSLARYNEQF
V: TRBV5-1; J: TRBJ2-2; D: .; CDR3: ASSLAGGTGELF
V: TRBV11-2; J: TRBJ2-7; D: .; CDR3: ASSRTGSPYEQY
V: TRBV19; J: TRBJ2-3; D: TRBD2; CDR3: ASSRTSGGPPDTQY